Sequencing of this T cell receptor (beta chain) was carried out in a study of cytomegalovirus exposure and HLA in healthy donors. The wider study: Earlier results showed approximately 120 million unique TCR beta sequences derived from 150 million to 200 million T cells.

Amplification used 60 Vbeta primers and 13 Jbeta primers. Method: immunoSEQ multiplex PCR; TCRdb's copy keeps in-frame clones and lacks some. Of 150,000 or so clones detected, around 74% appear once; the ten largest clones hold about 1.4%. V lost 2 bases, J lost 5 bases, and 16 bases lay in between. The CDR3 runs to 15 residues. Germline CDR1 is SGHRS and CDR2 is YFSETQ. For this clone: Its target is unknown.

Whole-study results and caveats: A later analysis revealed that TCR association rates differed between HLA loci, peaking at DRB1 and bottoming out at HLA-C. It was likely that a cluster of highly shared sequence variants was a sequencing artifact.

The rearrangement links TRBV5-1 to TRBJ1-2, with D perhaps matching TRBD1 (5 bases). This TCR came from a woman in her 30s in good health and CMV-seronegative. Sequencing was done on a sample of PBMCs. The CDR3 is CASSLYPGLQYGYTF. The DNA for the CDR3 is TGCGCCAGCAGCTTATACCCGGGACTGCAATATGGCTACACCTTC.